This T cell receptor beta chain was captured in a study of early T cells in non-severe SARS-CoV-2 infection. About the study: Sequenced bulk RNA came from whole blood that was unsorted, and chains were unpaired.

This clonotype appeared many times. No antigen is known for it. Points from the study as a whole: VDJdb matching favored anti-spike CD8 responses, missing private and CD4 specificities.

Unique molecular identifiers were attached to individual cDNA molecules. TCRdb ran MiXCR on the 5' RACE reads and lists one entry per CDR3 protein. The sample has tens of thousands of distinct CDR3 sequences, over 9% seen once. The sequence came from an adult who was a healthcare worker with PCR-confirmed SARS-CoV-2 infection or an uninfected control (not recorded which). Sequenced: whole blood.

CDR3 coding DNA: TGTGCCAGCAGCCAAGTCCGGGCCGGCTACACCTTC. The encoded protein is CASSQVRAGYTF. The chain carries TRBV3-1 and TRBJ1-2, with D unclear. CDR3 length equals 12 residues. Trimming left V 1 base short and J 8 bases short, with 8 bases between. In germline, CDR1 is LGHDT, CDR2 YNNKEL (reference sequence).